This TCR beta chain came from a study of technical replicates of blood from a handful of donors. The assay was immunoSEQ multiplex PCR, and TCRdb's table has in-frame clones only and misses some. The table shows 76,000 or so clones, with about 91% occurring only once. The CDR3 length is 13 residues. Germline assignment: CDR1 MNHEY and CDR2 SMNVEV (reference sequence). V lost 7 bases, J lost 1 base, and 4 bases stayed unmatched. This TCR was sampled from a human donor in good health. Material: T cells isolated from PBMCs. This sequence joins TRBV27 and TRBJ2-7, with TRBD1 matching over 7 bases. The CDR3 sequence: CASTTQGSYEQYF. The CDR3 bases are TGTGCCAGCACCACACAGGGGTCCTACGAGCAGTACTTC.